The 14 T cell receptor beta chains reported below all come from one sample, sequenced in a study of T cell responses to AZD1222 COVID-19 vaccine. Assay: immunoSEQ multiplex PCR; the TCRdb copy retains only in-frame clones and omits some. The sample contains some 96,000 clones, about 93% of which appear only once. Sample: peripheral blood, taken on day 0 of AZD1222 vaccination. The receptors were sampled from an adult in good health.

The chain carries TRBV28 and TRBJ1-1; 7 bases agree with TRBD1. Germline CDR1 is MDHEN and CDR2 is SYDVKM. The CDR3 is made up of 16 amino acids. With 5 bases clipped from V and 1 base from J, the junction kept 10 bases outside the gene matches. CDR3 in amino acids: CASSTTGVSGNTEAFF. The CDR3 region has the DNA TGTGCCAGCAGTACTACAGGGGTTAGTGGGAACACTGAAGCTTTCTTT.

CDR3 nucleotides: TGTGCCAGCAGTTCCCGATCATTCGTGAACACTGAAGCTTTCTTT. This gives the protein CASSSRSFVNTEAFF. The rearrangement joins TRBV6-5 to TRBJ1-1; no definite D call. Germline CDR1 and CDR2: MNHEY and SVGAGI. The CDR3 consists of 15 residues. Trimming removed 4 bases from V and 0 bases from J, with 12 bases in between.

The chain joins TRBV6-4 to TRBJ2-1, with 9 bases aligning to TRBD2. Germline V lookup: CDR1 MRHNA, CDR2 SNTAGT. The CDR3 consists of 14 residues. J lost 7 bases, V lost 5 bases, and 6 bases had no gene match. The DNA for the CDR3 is TGTGCCAGCAGTCAGGGACTAGCCACAAATGAGCAGTTCTTC. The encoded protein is CASSQGLATNEQFF.

The CDR3 sequence is CASTPGGLTYEQYF. The CDR3 DNA is TGTGCCAGTACCCCCGGAGGGCTTACCTACGAGCAGTACTTC. The rearrangement links TRBV11-2 to TRBJ2-7, with D possibly TRBD2 on 6 matching bases. The V end lost 9 bases, the J end lost 2 bases, and 17 bases lay between the germline ends. CDR3 size: 14 residues. From germline, CDR1 is SGHAT and CDR2 FQNNGV.

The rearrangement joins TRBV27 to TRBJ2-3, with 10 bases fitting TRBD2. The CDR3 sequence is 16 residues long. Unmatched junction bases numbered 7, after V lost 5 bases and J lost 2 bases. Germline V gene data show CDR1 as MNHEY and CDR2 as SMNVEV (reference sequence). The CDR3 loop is CASSLLAGVPTDTQYF. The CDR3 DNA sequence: TGTGCCAGCAGTCTGCTAGCGGGAGTCCCCACAGATACGCAGTATTTT.

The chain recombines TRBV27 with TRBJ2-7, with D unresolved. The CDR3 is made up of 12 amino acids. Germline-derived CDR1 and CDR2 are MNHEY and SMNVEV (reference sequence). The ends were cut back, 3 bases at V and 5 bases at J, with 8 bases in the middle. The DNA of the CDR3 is TGTGCCAGCAGTTTGGGGTTTAACGAGCAGTACTTC. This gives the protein CASSLGFNEQYF.

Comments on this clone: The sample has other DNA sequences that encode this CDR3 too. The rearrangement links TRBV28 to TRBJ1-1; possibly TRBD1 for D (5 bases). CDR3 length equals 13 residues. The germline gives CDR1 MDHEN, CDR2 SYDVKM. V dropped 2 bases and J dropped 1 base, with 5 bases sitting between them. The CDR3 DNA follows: TGTGCCAGCAGTTTAACAGGGAACACTGAAGCTTTCTTT. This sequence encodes CASSLTGNTEAFF.

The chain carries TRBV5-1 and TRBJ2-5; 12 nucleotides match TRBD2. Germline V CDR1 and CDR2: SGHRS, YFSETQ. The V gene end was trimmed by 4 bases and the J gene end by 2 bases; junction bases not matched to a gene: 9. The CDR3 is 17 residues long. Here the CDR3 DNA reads TGCGCCAGCAGCCATACACTAGCGGGAGGACAACAAGAGACCCAGTACTTC. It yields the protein CASSHTLAGGQQETQYF.

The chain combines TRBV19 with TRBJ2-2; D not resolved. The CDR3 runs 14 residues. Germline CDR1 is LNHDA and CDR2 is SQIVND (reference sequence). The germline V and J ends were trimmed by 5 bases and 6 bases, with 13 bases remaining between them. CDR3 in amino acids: CASSGVGWAGELFF. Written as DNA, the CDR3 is TGTGCCAGTAGTGGAGTGGGCTGGGCCGGGGAGCTGTTTTTT.

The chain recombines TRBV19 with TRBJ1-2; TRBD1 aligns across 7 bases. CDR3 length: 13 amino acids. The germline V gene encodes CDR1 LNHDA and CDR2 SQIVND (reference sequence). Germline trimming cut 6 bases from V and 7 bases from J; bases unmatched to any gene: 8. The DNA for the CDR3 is TGTGCCAGTAGGATGACAGGGACTGTTGGCTACACCTTC. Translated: CASRMTGTVGYTF.

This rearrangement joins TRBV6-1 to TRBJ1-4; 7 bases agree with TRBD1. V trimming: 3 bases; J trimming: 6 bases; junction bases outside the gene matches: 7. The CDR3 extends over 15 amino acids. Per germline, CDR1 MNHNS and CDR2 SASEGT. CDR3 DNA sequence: TGTGCCAGCAGTGACCGACAGGGATCTTATGAAAAACTGTTTTTT. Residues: CASSDRQGSYEKLFF.

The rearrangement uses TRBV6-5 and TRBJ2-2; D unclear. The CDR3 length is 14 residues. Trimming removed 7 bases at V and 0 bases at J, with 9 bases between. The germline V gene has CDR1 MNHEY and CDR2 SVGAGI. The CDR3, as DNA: TGTGCCAGCACCGTAAGCGCGAACACCGGGGAGCTGTTTTTT. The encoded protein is CASTVSANTGELFF.

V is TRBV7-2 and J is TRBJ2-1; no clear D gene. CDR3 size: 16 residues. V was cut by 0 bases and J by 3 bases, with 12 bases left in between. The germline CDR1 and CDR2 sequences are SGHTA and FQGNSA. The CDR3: CASSLAVYDLYNEQFF. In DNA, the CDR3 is TGTGCCAGCAGCTTAGCGGTTTATGACCTCTACAATGAGCAGTTCTTC.

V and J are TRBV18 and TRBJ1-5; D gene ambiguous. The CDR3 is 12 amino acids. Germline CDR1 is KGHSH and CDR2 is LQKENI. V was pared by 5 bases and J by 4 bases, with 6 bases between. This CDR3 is CASSALNQPQHF. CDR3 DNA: TGTGCCAGCTCAGCCTTAAATCAGCCCCAGCATTTT.